The 10 T cell receptor beta chains given below trace back to one sample, sequenced in a study of glioma-infiltrating T cells. The iRepertoire nested amplicon-rescue multiplex PCR amplified TCR alpha and beta CDR3s from RNA. TCRdb recomputed calls from the multiplex PCR reads with MiXCR, one row per CDR3 protein. Altogether tens of thousands of distinct CDR3 sequences are present, around 37% being singletons, with the ten largest covering 35% to 45%. Sequences were obtained from glioma tissue, nonneoplastic brain tissue, or PBMCs (not recorded which). The receptors here all came from a human donor with low-grade glioma or glioblastoma, undergoing nonglioma brain surgery, or in good health (not recorded which).

This clonotype was observed a few times. A read error may explain this, as a much larger clone is one base away. This chain joins TRBV29-1 and TRBJ2-3, with 11 nucleotides matching TRBD2. Germline CDR1 SQVTM, CDR2 ANQGSEA. The CDR3 is 13 amino acids. Unmatched junction bases numbered 3, after V lost 7 bases and J lost 3 bases. The CDR3 DNA reads TGCAGCGCTCGACTAGCGGGGACAGATACGCAGTATTTT. It specifies CSARLAGTDTQYF.

This clonotype was observed at least ten times. The chain links TRBV6-2 or TRBV6-3 to TRBJ1-5, with 8 bases fitting TRBD1. The germline V gene has CDR1 MNHEY and CDR2 SVGEGT. The V segment lost 5 bases and the J segment 3 bases; nucleotides outside the gene matches: 6. CDR3 length: 15 amino acids. CDR3 DNA: TGTGCCAGCAGTAATCCAGGGGGCGACAATCAGCCCCAGCATTTT. Residues: CASSNPGGDNQPQHF.

With regard to this clonotype: A read error may explain this, as a much larger clone is one base away. The chain joins TRBV7-2 to TRBJ2-5; possibly TRBD2 for D (7 bases). Germline values: CDR1 SGHTA, CDR2 FQGNSA. The CDR3 consists of 17 residues. V was shortened by 6 bases and J by 1 base, with 21 bases between the two germline ends. CDR3 nucleotide sequence: TGTGCCAGCAGAAGGGGAGGGGGGGGGTTTATCCAAGAGACCCAGTACTTC. Its protein is CASRRGGGGFIQETQYF.

The rearrangement joins TRBV25-1 to TRBJ2-1; D not resolved. With 10 bases removed from V and 9 bases from J, the gap between germline ends came to 13 bases. The CDR3 loop spans 11 amino acids. The germline V gene encodes CDR1 MGHDK and CDR2 SYGVNS. This CDR3 reads CATVYGSEQFF. In DNA, the CDR3 is TGTGCCACCGTTTACGGTAGTGAGCAGTTCTTC.

In the case of this clonotype: One end of the junction varies from germline; a read error may be responsible. The chain links TRBV12-5 to TRBJ2-1, with no clear D. The CDR3 has 12 residues. Germline CDR1 is LGHNT and CDR2 is FRNRAP. CDR3: CASGLSYDEQFF. The CDR3 bases are TGTGCTAGCGGTTTGTCCTACGATGAGCAGTTCTTC.

On this clonotype itself: This sequence may be a read error, since a much larger clone differs from it by one base. The chain recombines TRBV18 with TRBJ1-3; D is unresolved. Germline lookup yields CDR1 KGHSH and CDR2 LQKENI. The CDR3 loop spans 12 amino acids. CDR3 loop: CASSHPGNTIHF. CDR3 DNA sequence: TGTGCCAGCTCACACCCCGGAAACACCATACATTTT.

This clonotype was detected ten times or more. The J gene is TRBJ1-6, the V gene TRBV19; D not resolved. V shed 5 bases and J shed 0 bases, with 11 bases lying between them. The CDR3 consists of 16 residues. The germline CDR1 and CDR2 sequences are LNHDA and SQIVND (reference sequence). CDR3 sequence reads: CASSARLNSYNSPLHF. CDR3 bases: TGTGCCAGTAGTGCTCGTCTCAACTCCTATAATTCACCCCTCCACTTT.

This clonotype was seen repeatedly, ten times or more. The chain carries TRBV7-2 and TRBJ2-2, with 10 positions matching TRBD2. The CDR3 runs 18 residues. Germline V gene data show CDR1 as SGHTA and CDR2 as FQGNSA. Trimming at V came to 3 bases and at J to 3 bases, leaving 10 bases not matched to a gene. CDR3 in amino acids: CASSLGRAGGMYTGELFF. The CDR3 nucleotides read TGTGCCAGCAGCTTGGGCAGAGCGGGAGGGATGTACACCGGGGAGCTGTTTTTT.

Concerning this clonotype itself: This sequence may be a read error, since a much larger clone differs from it by one base. V usage is TRBV29-1 and J usage is TRBJ1-4; D ambiguous. The V gene's germline CDR1 is SQVTM and CDR2 ANQGSEA. This CDR3 has 12 amino acids. The V gene lost 4 bases and the J gene lost 8 bases, with 11 bases spanning the gap. The CDR3 is CSVAWVGEKLFF. The DNA for the CDR3 is TGCAGCGTTGCATGGGTCGGGGAAAAACTGTTTTTT.

This clonotype was observed many times. This chain links TRBV11-3 with TRBJ1-4, with TRBD1 identical over 8 bases. The CDR3 sequence is 13 residues long. Germline V gene lookup returns CDR1 SGHNT and CDR2 YENEEA. Germline trimming cut 3 bases from V and 6 bases from J; bases unmatched to any gene: 0. The CDR3 here is CASSLTGDEKLFF. The CDR3 DNA is TGTGCCAGCAGCTTGACAGGGGATGAAAAACTGTTTTTT.